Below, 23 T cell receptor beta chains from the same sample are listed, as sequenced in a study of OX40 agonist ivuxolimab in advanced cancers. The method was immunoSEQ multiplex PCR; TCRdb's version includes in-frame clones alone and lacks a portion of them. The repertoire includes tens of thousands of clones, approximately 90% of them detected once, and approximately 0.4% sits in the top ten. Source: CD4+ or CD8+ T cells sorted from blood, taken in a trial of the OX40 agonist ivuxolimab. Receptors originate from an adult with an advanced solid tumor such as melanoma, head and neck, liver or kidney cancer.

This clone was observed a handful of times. CDR3 in amino acids: CASSIGSTSGYNEQFF. DNA for the CDR3: TGTGCCAGTAGTATAGGAAGTACTAGCGGATACAATGAGCAGTTCTTC. The V gene is TRBV19, the J gene TRBJ2-1, with 8 bases fitting TRBD2. The trim removed 1 base at V and 4 bases at J, leaving 6 bases unmatched. Germline loops: CDR1 LNHDA, CDR2 SQIVND (reference sequence). The CDR3 sequence is 16 residues long.

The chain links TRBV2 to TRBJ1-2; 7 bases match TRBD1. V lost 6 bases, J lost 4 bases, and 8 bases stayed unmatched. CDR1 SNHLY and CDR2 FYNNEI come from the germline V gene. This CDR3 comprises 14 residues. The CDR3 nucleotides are TGTGCCAGCAGCCCGGGACAGAGCTTCTATGGCTACACCTTC. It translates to CASSPGQSFYGYTF.

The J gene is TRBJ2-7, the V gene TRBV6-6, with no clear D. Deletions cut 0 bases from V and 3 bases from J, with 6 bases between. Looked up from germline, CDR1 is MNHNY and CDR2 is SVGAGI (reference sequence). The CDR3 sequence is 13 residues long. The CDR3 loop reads CASSYSSDYEQYF. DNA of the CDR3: TGTGCCAGCAGTTACTCGAGCGACTACGAGCAGTACTTC.

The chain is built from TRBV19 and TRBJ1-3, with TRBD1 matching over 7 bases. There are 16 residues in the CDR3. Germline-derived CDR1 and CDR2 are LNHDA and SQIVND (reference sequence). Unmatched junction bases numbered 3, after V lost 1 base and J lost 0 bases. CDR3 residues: CASSIADRASGNTIYF. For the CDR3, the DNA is TGTGCCAGTAGTATAGCTGACAGGGCCTCTGGAAACACCATATATTTT.

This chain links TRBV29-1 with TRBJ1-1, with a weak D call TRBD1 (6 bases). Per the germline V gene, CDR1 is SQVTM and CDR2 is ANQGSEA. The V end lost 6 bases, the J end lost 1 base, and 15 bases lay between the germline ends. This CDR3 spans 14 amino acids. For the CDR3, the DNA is TGCAGCGTCGGAGGGGGGTCGGGGAACACTGAAGCTTTCTTT. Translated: CSVGGGSGNTEAFF.

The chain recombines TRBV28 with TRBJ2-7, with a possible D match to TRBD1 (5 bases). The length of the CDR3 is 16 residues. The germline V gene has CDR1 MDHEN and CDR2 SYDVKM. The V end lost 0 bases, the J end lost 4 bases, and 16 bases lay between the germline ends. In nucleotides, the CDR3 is TGTGCCAGCAGTTTATGGTCGGCAGGGCTCGATTACGAGCAGTACTTC. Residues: CASSLWSAGLDYEQYF.

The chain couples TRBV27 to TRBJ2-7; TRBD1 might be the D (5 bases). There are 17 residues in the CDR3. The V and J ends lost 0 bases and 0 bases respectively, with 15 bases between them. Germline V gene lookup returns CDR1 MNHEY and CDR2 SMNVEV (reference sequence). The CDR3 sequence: CASSLSFRVGYSYEQYF. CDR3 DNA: TGTGCCAGCAGTTTATCGTTCAGGGTGGGATACTCCTACGAGCAGTACTTC.

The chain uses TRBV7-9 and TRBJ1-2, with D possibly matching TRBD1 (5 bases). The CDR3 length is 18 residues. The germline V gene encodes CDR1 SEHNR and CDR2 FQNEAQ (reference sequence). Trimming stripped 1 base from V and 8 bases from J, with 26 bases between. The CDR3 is CASSLGHPGTQGGLGYTF. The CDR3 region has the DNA TGTGCCAGCAGCTTAGGGCACCCCGGGACCCAGGGTGGTTTAGGCTACACCTTC. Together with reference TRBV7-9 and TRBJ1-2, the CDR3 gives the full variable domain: DTGVSQNPRHKITKRGQNVTFRCDPISEHNRLYWYRQTLGQGPEFLTYFQNEAQLEKSRLLSDRFSAERPKGSFSTLEIQRTEQGDSAMYLCASSLGHPGTQGGLGYTFGSGTRLTVV.

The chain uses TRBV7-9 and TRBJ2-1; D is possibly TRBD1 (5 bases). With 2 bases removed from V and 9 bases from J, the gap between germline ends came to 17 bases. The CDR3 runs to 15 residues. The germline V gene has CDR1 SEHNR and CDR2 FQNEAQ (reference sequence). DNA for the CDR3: TGTGCCAGCAGCTTAACCCAGGGCAGGGTTGTTGAGCAGTTCTTC. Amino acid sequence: CASSLTQGRVVEQFF.

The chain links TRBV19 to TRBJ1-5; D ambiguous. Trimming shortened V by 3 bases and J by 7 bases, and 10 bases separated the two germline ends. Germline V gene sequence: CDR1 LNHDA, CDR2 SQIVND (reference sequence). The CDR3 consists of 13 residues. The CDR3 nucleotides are TGTGCCAGTAGTATTGGGGAGGAGCAGCCCCAGCATTTT. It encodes CASSIGEEQPQHF.

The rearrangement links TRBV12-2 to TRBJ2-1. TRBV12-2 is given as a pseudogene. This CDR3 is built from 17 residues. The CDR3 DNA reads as TGTGCAAAAGGCCCCTCTTGGACCCCCAATAAGGACAATGAGCAGTTCTTC. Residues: CAKGPSWTPNKDNEQFF.

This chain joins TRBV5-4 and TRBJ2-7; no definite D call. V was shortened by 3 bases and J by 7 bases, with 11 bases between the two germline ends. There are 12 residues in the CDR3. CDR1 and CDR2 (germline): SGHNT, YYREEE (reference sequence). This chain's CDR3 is CASSYQAREQYF. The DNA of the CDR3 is TGTGCCAGCAGCTACCAGGCCCGGGAGCAGTACTTC.

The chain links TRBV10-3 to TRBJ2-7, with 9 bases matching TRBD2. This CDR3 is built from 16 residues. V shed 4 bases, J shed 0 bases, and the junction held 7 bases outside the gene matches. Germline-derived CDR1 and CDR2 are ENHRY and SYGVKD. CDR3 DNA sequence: TGTGCCATCAGTGGTTCGACTAGCGGCTTCTCCTACGAGCAGTACTTC. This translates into CAISGSTSGFSYEQYF.

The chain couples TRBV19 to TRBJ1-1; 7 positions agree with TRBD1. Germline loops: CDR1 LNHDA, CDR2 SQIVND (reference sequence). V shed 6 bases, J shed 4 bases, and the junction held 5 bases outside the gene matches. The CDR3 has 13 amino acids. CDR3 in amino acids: CASRVDRATEAFF. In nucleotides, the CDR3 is TGTGCCAGTAGAGTCGACAGGGCCACTGAAGCTTTCTTT. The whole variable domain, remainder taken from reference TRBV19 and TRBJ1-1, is DGGITQSPKYLFRKEGQNVTLSCEQNLNHDAMYWYRQDPGQGLRLIYYSQIVNDFQKGDIAEGYSVSREKKESFPLTVTSAQKNPTAFYLCASRVDRATEAFFGQGTRLTVV.

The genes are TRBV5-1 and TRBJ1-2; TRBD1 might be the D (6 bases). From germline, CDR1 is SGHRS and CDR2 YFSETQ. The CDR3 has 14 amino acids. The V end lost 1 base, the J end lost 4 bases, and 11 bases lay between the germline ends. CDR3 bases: TGCGCCAGCAGCTTGTCAGGGGAAGCCTATGGCTACACCTTC. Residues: CASSLSGEAYGYTF.

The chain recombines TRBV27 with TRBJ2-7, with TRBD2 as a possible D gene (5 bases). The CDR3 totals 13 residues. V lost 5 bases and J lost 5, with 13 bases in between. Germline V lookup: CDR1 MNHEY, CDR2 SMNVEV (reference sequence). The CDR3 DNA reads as TGTGCCAGCAGTCCCCGCGGGTTCCACGAGCAGTACTTC. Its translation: CASSPRGFHEQYF.

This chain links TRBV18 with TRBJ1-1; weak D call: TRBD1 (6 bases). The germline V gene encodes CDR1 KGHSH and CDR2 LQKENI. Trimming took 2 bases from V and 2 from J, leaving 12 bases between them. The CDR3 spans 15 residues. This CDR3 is CASSPSTGTNTEAFF. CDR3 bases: TGTGCCAGCTCACCATCGACAGGCACCAACACTGAAGCTTTCTTT.

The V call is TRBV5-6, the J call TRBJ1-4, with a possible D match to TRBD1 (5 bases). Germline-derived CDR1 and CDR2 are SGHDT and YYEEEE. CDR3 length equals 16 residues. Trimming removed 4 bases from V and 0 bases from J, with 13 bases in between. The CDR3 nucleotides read TGTGCCAGCAGCCGGGATACAGGTGCAACTAATGAAAAACTGTTTTTT. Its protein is CASSRDTGATNEKLFF.

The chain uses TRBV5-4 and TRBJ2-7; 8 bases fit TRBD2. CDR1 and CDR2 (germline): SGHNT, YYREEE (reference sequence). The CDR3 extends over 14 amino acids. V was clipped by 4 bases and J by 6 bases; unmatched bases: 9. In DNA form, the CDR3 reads TGTGCCAGCAGCATTAGCGGGACTAGAGGCGAGCAGTACTTC. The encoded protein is CASSISGTRGEQYF.

The CDR3 coding sequence is TGTGCCAGCAGCCAAGGGCTAGCGTACAATGAGCAGTTCTTC. Its translation: CASSQGLAYNEQFF. The J gene is TRBJ2-1, the V gene TRBV7-2, with D perhaps TRBD2 (6 bases). This CDR3 has 14 residues. The germline V gene encodes CDR1 SGHTA and CDR2 FQGNSA. V lost 5 bases to trimming and J lost 4 bases, with 12 bases between them.

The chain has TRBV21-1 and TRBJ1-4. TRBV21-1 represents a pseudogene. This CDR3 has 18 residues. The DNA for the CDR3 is TGTGCCAGCAACCGAGGTAGCAATGAGCAGGCAACTAATGAAAAACTGTTTTTT. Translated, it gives CASNRGSNEQATNEKLFF.

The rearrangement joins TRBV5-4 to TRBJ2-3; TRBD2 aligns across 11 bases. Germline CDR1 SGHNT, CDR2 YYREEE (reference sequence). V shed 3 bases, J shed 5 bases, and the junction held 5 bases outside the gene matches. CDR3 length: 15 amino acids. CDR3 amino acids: CASSSLAGGVDTQYF. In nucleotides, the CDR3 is TGTGCCAGCAGCTCCCTAGCGGGAGGTGTAGATACGCAGTATTTT.

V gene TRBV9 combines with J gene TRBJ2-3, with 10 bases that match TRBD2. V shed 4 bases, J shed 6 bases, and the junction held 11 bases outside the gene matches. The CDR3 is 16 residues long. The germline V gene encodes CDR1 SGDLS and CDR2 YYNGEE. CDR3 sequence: CASSPPGLATGDTQYF. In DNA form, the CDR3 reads TGTGCCAGCAGCCCACCGGGACTAGCGACCGGGGATACGCAGTATTTT. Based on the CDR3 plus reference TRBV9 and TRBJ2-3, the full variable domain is DSGVTQTPKHLITATGQRVTLRCSPRSGDLSVYWYQQSLDQGLQFLIQYYNGEERAKGNILERFSAQQFPDLHSELNLSSLELGDSALYFCASSPPGLATGDTQYFGPGTRLTVL.